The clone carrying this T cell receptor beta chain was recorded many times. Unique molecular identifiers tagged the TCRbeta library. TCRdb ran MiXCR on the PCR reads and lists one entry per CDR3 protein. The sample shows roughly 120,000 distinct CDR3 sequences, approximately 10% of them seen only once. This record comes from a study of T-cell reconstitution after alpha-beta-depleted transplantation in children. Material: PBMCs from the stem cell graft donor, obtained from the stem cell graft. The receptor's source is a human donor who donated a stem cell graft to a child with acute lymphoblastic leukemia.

As DNA, the CDR3 is TGTGCCAGCGGGATGACTAGCGGTTTACAAGAGACCCAGTACTTC. Translation gives CASGMTSGLQETQYF. The chain recombines TRBV7-9 with TRBJ2-5; TRBD2 matches 9 bases. The germline V gene has CDR1 SEHNR and CDR2 FQNEAQ (reference sequence). After removal of 8 bases from V and 2 bases from J, the junction contained 9 bases not matched to a gene. The length of the CDR3 is 15 residues.